This entry lists 8 T cell receptor beta chains sequenced from one sample in a study of T cell responses to AZD1222 COVID-19 vaccine. Sequencing used immunoSEQ multiplex PCR; TCRdb keeps in-frame clones, though not all of them. The sample holds about 150,000 clones, around 88% seen once. The source material was peripheral blood, sampled on day 0 of AZD1222 vaccination. These TCRs come from an adult in good health.

The genes are TRBV5-1 and TRBJ2-7; 8 bases align to TRBD2. Germline CDR1 is SGHRS and CDR2 is YFSETQ. After removal of 0 bases from V and 2 bases from J, the junction contained 16 bases not matched to a gene. The CDR3 has 19 residues. CDR3 sequence (DNA): TGCGCCAGCAGCTTGGCTCCACCGTCGGGGACTAGTGCCCCCTACGAGCAGTACTTC. It is translated as CASSLAPPSGTSAPYEQYF.

V gene TRBV6-5 combines with J gene TRBJ1-6, with 9 bases lining up with TRBD1. This CDR3 is built from 15 residues. With 2 bases clipped from V and 8 bases from J, the junction kept 4 bases outside the gene matches. Germline V lookup: CDR1 MNHEY, CDR2 SVGAGI. The CDR3, as DNA: TGTGCCAGCAGTTACCTAGACAGGGGGGATTCACCCCTCCACTTT. Encoded protein: CASSYLDRGDSPLHF.

This clone has a single count. The chain combines TRBV4-2 with TRBJ2-3; D uncertain. Germline CDR1 and CDR2: LGHNA and YNFKEQ. There are 11 residues in the CDR3. V lost 4 bases and J lost 3, with 2 bases in between. The CDR3 loop is CASSLTDTQYF. CDR3 bases: TGTGCCAGCAGCCTAACAGATACGCAGTATTTT.

The chain combines TRBV5-6 with TRBJ1-2, with a possible D match to TRBD1 (6 bases). Germline-derived CDR1 and CDR2 are SGHDT and YYEEEE. The CDR3 sequence is 13 residues long. Trimming took 1 base from V and 5 from J, leaving 9 bases between them. In DNA form, the CDR3 reads TGTGCCAGCAGCTTGCGACAGGATTATGGCTACACCTTC. Its translation is CASSLRQDYGYTF.

The V and J genes are TRBV19 and TRBJ2-5; 12 bases align to TRBD1. The CDR3 runs to 15 residues. Germline V gene lookup returns CDR1 LNHDA and CDR2 SQIVND (reference sequence). V dropped 8 bases and J dropped 4; count of bases not matched to a gene: 8. This CDR3 reads CASGTGGAVAETQYF. The CDR3 nucleotides are TGTGCCAGTGGGACAGGGGGCGCCGTGGCAGAGACCCAGTACTTC.

The CDR3 is CASQPTTSGTYEQYF. CDR3 sequence (DNA): TGCGCCAGTCAGCCCACGACTAGCGGGACCTACGAGCAGTACTTC. This sequence joins TRBV5-1 and TRBJ2-7; 11 nucleotides align to TRBD2. CDR3 length: 15 residues. The trim removed 8 bases at V and 2 bases at J, leaving 9 bases unmatched. In germline, CDR1 is SGHRS, CDR2 YFSETQ.

The chain combines TRBV6-4 with TRBJ1-2, with TRBD1 as a possible D gene (5 bases). V was cut by 3 bases and J by 5 bases, with 16 bases left in between. CDR1 and CDR2 (germline): MRHNA, SNTAGT. The CDR3 runs 15 residues. In DNA, the CDR3 is TGTGCCAGCAGTGAAAGCCCCCGGGGCCCGTATGGCTACACCTTC. The encoded protein is CASSESPRGPYGYTF.

J is TRBJ2-1 and V is TRBV18; TRBD2 aligns across 11 bases. The V and J ends lost 3 bases and 7 bases, in that order; junction bases with no gene match: 8. The CDR3 has 16 residues. Per the germline V gene, CDR1 is KGHSH and CDR2 is LQKENI. DNA of the CDR3: TGTGCCAGCTCACCGATTAGCGGGGGGGCCGGAAATGAGCAGTTCTTC. It codes for CASSPISGGAGNEQFF.